The next 25 T cell receptor beta chains were all read from a single sample in a study of T cell clonotyping in hematopoietic cell transplantation. The sample's time point: recipient sample about 28 days before transplant, after cytoreduction. TCRdb keeps only in-frame clones here, not all; method: immunoSEQ multiplex PCR. The sample lists thousands of clones; around 89% were seen once. The source material was peripheral blood mononuclear cells, sampled before stem cell transplant. These receptor sequences come from a man in his fifties or sixties with acute myeloid leukemia. Some clones in this sample may be carry-over from other donors' samples.

V and J are TRBV11-3 and TRBJ2-1; 10 positions match TRBD1. The CDR3 consists of 14 residues. The V gene end was trimmed by 4 bases and the J gene end by 6 bases; junction bases not matched to a gene: 3. The V gene's germline CDR1 is SGHNT and CDR2 YENEEA. The CDR3 protein is CASSSRQGANEQFF. The CDR3 DNA reads TGTGCCAGCAGCTCCCGACAGGGGGCCAATGAGCAGTTCTTC. Filled out from reference TRBV11-3 and TRBJ2-1, the complete variable domain reads EAGVVQSPRYKIIEKKQPVAFWCNPISGHNTLYWYLQNLGQGPELLIRYENEEAVDDSQLPKDRFSAERLKGVDSTLKIQPAELGDSAVYLCASSSRQGANEQFFGPGTRLTVL.

The chain has TRBV6-5 and TRBJ1-1; 7 nucleotides align to TRBD1. Germline values: CDR1 MNHEY, CDR2 SVGAGI. The CDR3 extends over 14 amino acids. The V gene end was trimmed by 6 bases and the J gene end by 0 bases; junction bases not matched to a gene: 4. The CDR3 region has the DNA TGTGCCAGCAGCAAACAGGGGATGAACACTGAAGCTTTCTTT. This codes for CASSKQGMNTEAFF.

This clone was observed a handful of times. The V and J genes are TRBV5-1 and TRBJ2-2; 8 bases map to TRBD1. The CDR3 is made up of 16 amino acids. The V and J ends lost 2 bases and 3 bases, in that order; junction bases with no gene match: 6. From germline, CDR1 is SGHRS and CDR2 YFSETQ. The CDR3 DNA is TGCGCCAGCAGCTTATCACAGGGGGTTTACACCGGGGAGCTGTTTTTT. Protein product: CASSLSQGVYTGELFF.

This CDR3 reads CSGSRVNTEAFF. The CDR3 DNA is TGCAGCGGCAGCAGGGTAAACACTGAAGCTTTCTTT. The chain recombines TRBV29-1 with TRBJ1-1, with a possible D match to TRBD1 (5 bases). There are 12 residues in the CDR3. V shed 7 bases and J shed 2 bases, with 11 bases lying between them. The germline V gene has CDR1 SQVTM and CDR2 ANQGSEA.

The V call is TRBV6-1, the J call TRBJ1-5; D uncertain. V lost 5 bases, J lost 6 bases, and 11 bases lay in between. The CDR3 is made up of 13 amino acids. Germline CDR1 and CDR2: MNHNS and SASEGT. In DNA form, the CDR3 reads TGTGCCAGCAGTCCGAACACGGGTCAGCCCCAGCATTTT. This gives the protein CASSPNTGQPQHF.

The chain is built from TRBV28 and TRBJ2-7; 7 positions agree with TRBD2. The germline gives CDR1 MDHEN, CDR2 SYDVKM. This CDR3 has 14 amino acids. V trimming: 6 bases; J trimming: 0 bases; junction bases outside the gene matches: 5. The CDR3: CASSPAGYSYEQYF. In DNA form, the CDR3 reads TGTGCCAGCAGCCCAGCGGGGTACTCCTACGAGCAGTACTTC.

This clone was counted a few times. The chain carries TRBV19 and TRBJ1-5; TRBD1 might be the D (5 bases). The CDR3 runs 15 residues. V was pared by 7 bases and J by 2 bases, with 15 bases between. Germline V gene data show CDR1 as LNHDA and CDR2 as SQIVND (reference sequence). CDR3 bases: TGTGCCAGTACTTTGACGGGAGGGGGCAATCAGCCCCAGCATTTT. Translated: CASTLTGGGNQPQHF.

CDR3 in DNA: TGTGCCAGCAGCCCCGGGACCTCGGGCTCTGAAGCTTTCTTT. Its protein product is CASSPGTSGSEAFF. The chain recombines TRBV6-5 with TRBJ1-1; D may be TRBD1 (5 bases). Trimming cost V 6 bases and J 6 bases, with 17 bases left between them. The length of the CDR3 is 14 residues. CDR1 and CDR2 (germline): MNHEY, SVGAGI.

The chain links TRBV2 to TRBJ1-1; no reliable D call. Trimming took off 8 bases at V and 8 bases at J, with 12 bases between the two ends. CDR3 size: 11 residues. The germline CDR1 and CDR2 sequences are SNHLY and FYNNEI. CDR3 amino acids: CASVTGPEAFF. CDR3 coding DNA: TGTGCCAGCGTAACCGGGCCCGAAGCTTTCTTT.

This chain links TRBV5-1 with TRBJ1-1; tentatively, D is TRBD1 (5 bases). V was shortened by 4 bases and J by 0 bases, with 19 bases between the two germline ends. This CDR3 contains 17 residues. Germline V gene lookup returns CDR1 SGHRS and CDR2 YFSETQ. The CDR3 DNA sequence: TGCGCCAGCAGCGCGGGGACTTTTATCACCATGAACACTGAAGCTTTCTTT. Its translation is CASSAGTFITMNTEAFF.

The chain combines TRBV6-5 with TRBJ2-2; the match to TRBD1 covers 10 bases. J was trimmed by 1 base and V by 7 bases; bases with no gene match: 3. CDR3 length: 15 residues. Germline CDR1 and CDR2: MNHEY and SVGAGI. In nucleotides, the CDR3 is TGTGCCAGCAAAGGGGACAGGGGGAACACCGGGGAGCTGTTTTTT. Translation: CASKGDRGNTGELFF.

This chain uses TRBV14 with TRBJ2-2, with a possible D match to TRBD1 (6 bases). Germline CDR1 reads SGHDN; CDR2 reads FVKESK. V was trimmed by 6 bases and J by 6 bases, leaving 11 bases between them. CDR3 length: 13 amino acids. The CDR3 bases are TGTGCCAGCAGGGCTGGGGGCTCCGGGGAGCTGTTTTTT. This translates into CASRAGGSGELFF. The full variable domain, completed using reference TRBV14 and TRBJ2-2, is EAGVTQFPSHSVIEKGQTVTLRCDPISGHDNLYWYRRVMGKEIKFLLHFVKESKQDESGMPNNRFLAERTGGTYSTLKVQPAELEDSGVYFCASRAGGSGELFFGEGSRLTVL.

In this sample, this clone turned up a few times. This sequence joins TRBV7-2 and TRBJ1-5; possible D gene TRBD1, 6 bases. The V gene lost 4 bases and the J gene lost 4 bases, with 14 bases spanning the gap. The V gene's germline CDR1 is SGHTA and CDR2 FQGNSA. There are 15 residues in the CDR3. CDR3 DNA: TGTGCCAGCAGCTCCCAGGGGAATGGGAATCAGCCCCAGCATTTT. Protein: CASSSQGNGNQPQHF.

About this clone itself: The junction shows a germline mismatch at one end, possibly a read error. This chain links TRBV6-1 with TRBJ2-1; 10 bases are shared with TRBD2. Germline V gives CDR1 MNHNS, CDR2 SASEGT. The CDR3 has 13 residues. CDR3 DNA sequence: TGCAGTAGCGGGGGGAACACCTACAATGAGCAGTTCTTC. Amino acids: CSSGGNTYNEQFF.

J is TRBJ1-1 and V is TRBV2; weak D call: TRBD1 (6 bases). Germline V gene data show CDR1 as SNHLY and CDR2 as FYNNEI. V lost 2 bases to trimming and J lost 0 bases, with 13 bases between them. The CDR3 is made up of 16 amino acids. CDR3 DNA: TGTGCCAGCAGTGAACTGGCAGGGGAGATGAACACTGAAGCTTTCTTT. Translation: CASSELAGEMNTEAFF.

This clone was seen a few times. V gene TRBV27 combines with J gene TRBJ2-6, with D possibly matching TRBD1 (5 bases). The CDR3 totals 15 residues. The V gene lost 7 bases and the J gene lost 1 base, with 11 bases spanning the gap. Germline V gene data show CDR1 as MNHEY and CDR2 as SMNVEV (reference sequence). This CDR3 reads CASMRQGSGANVLTF. The CDR3 DNA is TGTGCCAGCATGCGTCAGGGTTCTGGGGCCAACGTCCTGACTTTC.

The genes are TRBV4-2 and TRBJ1-6; D not certain. The V gene lost 1 base and the J gene lost 7 bases, with 11 bases spanning the gap. Germline V gene lookup returns CDR1 LGHNA and CDR2 YNFKEQ. The CDR3 spans 15 residues. CDR3 sequence reads: CASSQVWQLNSPLHF. The CDR3, as DNA: TGTGCCAGCAGCCAAGTTTGGCAATTGAATTCACCCCTCCACTTT.

V and J are TRBV7-8 and TRBJ1-5; 9 bases align to TRBD1. The CDR3 runs to 17 residues. Germline trimming cut 0 bases from V and 4 bases from J; bases unmatched to any gene: 7. Germline assignment: CDR1 SGHVS and CDR2 FQNEAQ. The chain's CDR3 is CASSLALVGTGNQPQHF. DNA for the CDR3: TGTGCCAGCAGCTTAGCCTTAGTTGGGACAGGGAATCAGCCCCAGCATTTT. Full variable domain (rest looked up from reference TRBV7-8 and TRBJ1-5): GAGVSQSPRYKVAKRGQDVALRCDPISGHVSLFWYQQALGQGPEFLTYFQNEAQLDKSGLPSDRFFAERPEGSVSTLKIQRTQQEDSAVYLCASSLALVGTGNQPQHFGDGTRLSIL.

The rearrangement links TRBV7-6 to TRBJ2-3; D possibly corresponds to TRBD2 (6 bases). The germline V gene encodes CDR1 SGHVS and CDR2 FNYEAQ. Trimming took 5 bases from V and 2 from J, leaving 20 bases between them. The CDR3 is 17 residues long. The CDR3 sequence is CASSQLGTGRITDTQYF. The CDR3 DNA follows: TGTGCCAGCAGCCAATTAGGGACTGGGAGGATCACAGATACGCAGTATTTT.

The rearrangement uses TRBV7-6 and TRBJ1-1; D is uncertain. Looked up from germline, CDR1 is SGHVS and CDR2 is FNYEAQ. Between the trimmed V and J ends, which lost 1 base and 0 bases, there was a span of 6 bases. The CDR3 loop spans 14 amino acids. The CDR3 bases are TGTGCCAGCAGCTTAGAACCAGTGAACACTGAAGCTTTCTTT. The encoded protein is CASSLEPVNTEAFF.

This chain joins TRBV7-9 and TRBJ2-7; 8 bases align to TRBD2. Germline CDR1 and CDR2: SEHNR and FQNEAQ (reference sequence). This CDR3 is 14 amino acids long. J gave up 1 base and V 8 bases, and 7 bases lay outside the gene matches. This CDR3 reads CASADRGGSYEQYF. CDR3 sequence (DNA): TGTGCCAGCGCAGACCGGGGGGGATCCTACGAGCAGTACTTC.

In its sample, this clone was seen a few times. V gene TRBV4-1 combines with J gene TRBJ2-3; 13 bases agree with TRBD2. This CDR3 is 16 amino acids long. Looked up from germline, CDR1 is MGHRA and CDR2 is YSYEKL. V lost 6 bases, J lost 2 bases, and 5 bases stayed unmatched. In nucleotides, the CDR3 is TGCGCCAGCAGAACCGGACTAGCGGGGGCCACAGATACGCAGTATTTT. Amino acids: CASRTGLAGATDTQYF.

The chain couples TRBV5-1 to TRBJ1-6; D gene ambiguous. Germline V gene data show CDR1 as SGHRS and CDR2 as YFSETQ. There are 16 residues in the CDR3. Deletions cut 1 base from V and 4 bases from J, with 12 bases between. The CDR3 DNA reads as TGCGCCAGCAGCTTGAGGAGTGGCGGATATAATTCACCCCTCCACTTT. It translates to CASSLRSGGYNSPLHF.

The genes are TRBV5-8 and TRBJ1-2; 7 bases agree with TRBD1. The V and J ends lost 4 bases and 4 bases, in that order; junction bases with no gene match: 16. Germline V gene lookup returns CDR1 SGHTS and CDR2 YDEGEE. The CDR3 runs 17 residues. CDR3 sequence: CASSPNRDRGFSYGYTF. CDR3 DNA sequence: TGTGCCAGCAGCCCGAATAGGGACAGAGGTTTTTCCTATGGCTACACCTTC.

This chain connects TRBV9 to TRBJ2-1; 7 bases align to TRBD2. Germline V CDR1 and CDR2: SGDLS, YYNGEE. Trimming removed 4 bases from V and 7 bases from J; junction bases left unmatched: 17. This CDR3 spans 17 amino acids. CDR3 in amino acids: CASSLRSGTILLNEQFF. The CDR3, as DNA: TGTGCCAGCAGCCTCCGGTCCGGGACTATCCTCCTAAATGAGCAGTTCTTC.